This T cell receptor beta chain was sequenced for a study of blood T cell repertoires in COVID-19. Per the study methods: Researchers report that nucleated cell counts were estimated from reference gene primer amplification. Profiling relied on immunoSEQ multiplex PCR, and the TCRdb table lists in-frame clones only, not all of them. V and J calls and clone size are copied from that table; D and trimming were computed from the DNA. The sample lists approximately 260,000 clones, approximately 89% seen once, with about 1.2% in the top ten. Germline V gene lookup returns CDR1 MGHRA and CDR2 YSYEKL. The CDR3 is 19 amino acids. The junction had 11 bases not matched to a gene; V was cut back by 1 base and J by 1 base. This study enrolled people aged 18 to 89 from about 26 US geographic areas. Clinical history as reported by participants underpinned cohort assignment.

This clonotype originated in a woman between 40 and 55 years old with acute COVID-19. The specimen sequenced was PBMCs or T cells enriched from blood (not recorded which). The rearrangement uses TRBV4-1 and TRBJ2-5; TRBD2 aligns across 11 bases. The CDR3 spells CASSQVLLGLAGGQETQYF. The CDR3 DNA follows: TGCGCCAGCAGCCAAGTGTTGCTCGGGCTAGCGGGAGGCCAAGAGACCCAGTACTTC.